Reported below is one T cell receptor (beta chain). Its antigen is not identified. A second PCR, run for roughly 7 to 12 cycles, used a sample-barcoded 5' primer plus a J-beta primer mix. Every sample produced at least 2.5 million CDR3-containing paired-end reads. Using its own MiXCR run on the 5' RACE reads, TCRdb lists one record per CDR3 protein. The sample has 850,000 to 1,300,000 distinct CDR3 sequences, 45% seen once. The CDR3 runs 15 residues. J lost 11 bases, V lost 1 base, and 11 bases had no gene match. Looked up from germline, CDR1 is MGHRA and CDR2 is YSYEKL. The data belong to a study of blood T cells in healthy people across ages. The study, taken as a whole, reports: Long-lived and aged donors differed, with more naive CD4+ cells and higher diversity in the long-lived.

Sequences were obtained from blood. The source is a woman aged 60-75 years in good health. The genes are TRBV4-1 and TRBJ2-5; 9 nucleotides align to TRBD2. For the CDR3, the DNA is TGCGCCAGCAGCCAAGGGGTAGCGGGAGAAGATGAGCAGTACTTC. It encodes CASSQGVAGEDEQYF.